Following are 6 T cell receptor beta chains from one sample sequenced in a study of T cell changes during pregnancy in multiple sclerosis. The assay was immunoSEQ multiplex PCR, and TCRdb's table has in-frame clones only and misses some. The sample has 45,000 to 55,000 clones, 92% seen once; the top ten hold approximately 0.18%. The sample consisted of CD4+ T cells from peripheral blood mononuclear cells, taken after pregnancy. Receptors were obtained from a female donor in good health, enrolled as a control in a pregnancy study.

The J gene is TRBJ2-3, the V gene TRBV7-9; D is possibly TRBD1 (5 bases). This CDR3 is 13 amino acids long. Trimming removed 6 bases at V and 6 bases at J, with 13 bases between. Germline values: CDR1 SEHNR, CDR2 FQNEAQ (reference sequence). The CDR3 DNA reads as TGTGCCAGCAGTCAGGGCTGGGCCGATACGCAGTATTTT. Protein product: CASSQGWADTQYF.

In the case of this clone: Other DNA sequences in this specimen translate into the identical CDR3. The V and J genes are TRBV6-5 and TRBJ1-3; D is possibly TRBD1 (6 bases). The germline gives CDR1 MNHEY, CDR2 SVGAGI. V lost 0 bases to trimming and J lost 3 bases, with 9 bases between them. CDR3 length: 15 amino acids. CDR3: CASSYSGRGGNTIYF. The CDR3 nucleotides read TGTGCCAGCAGTTACTCGGGCAGGGGTGGAAACACCATATATTTT.

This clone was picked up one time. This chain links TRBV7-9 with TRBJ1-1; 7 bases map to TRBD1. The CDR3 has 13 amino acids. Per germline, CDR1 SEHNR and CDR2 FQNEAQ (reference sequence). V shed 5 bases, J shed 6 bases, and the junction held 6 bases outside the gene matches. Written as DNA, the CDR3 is TGTGCCAGCAGCCCCAACAGGGGCCCTGAAGCTTTCTTT. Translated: CASSPNRGPEAFF.

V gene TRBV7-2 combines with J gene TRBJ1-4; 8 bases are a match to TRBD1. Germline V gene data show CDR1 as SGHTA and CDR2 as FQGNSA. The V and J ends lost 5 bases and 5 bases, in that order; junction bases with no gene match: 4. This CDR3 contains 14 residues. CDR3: CASSLRTGNEKLFF. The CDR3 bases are TGTGCCAGCAGCCTACGGACAGGGAATGAAAAACTGTTTTTT.

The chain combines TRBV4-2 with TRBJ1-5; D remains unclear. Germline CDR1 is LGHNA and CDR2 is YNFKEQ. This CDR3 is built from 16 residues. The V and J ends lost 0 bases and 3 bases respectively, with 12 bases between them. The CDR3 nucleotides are TGTGCCAGCAGCCAAGACGTGGCCCCAGACAATCAGCCCCAGCATTTT. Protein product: CASSQDVAPDNQPQHF.

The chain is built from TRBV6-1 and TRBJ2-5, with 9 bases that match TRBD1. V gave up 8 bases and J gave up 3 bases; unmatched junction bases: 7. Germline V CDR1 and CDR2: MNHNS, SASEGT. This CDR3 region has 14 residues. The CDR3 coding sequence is TGTGCCAGCCAATGGGACAGGGTGGAAGAGACCCAGTACTTC. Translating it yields CASQWDRVEETQYF.